Each of the 22 T cell receptor beta chains below was sequenced from the same sample in a study of cytomegalovirus exposure and HLA in healthy donors. 13 Jbeta primers and 60 Vbeta primers were used for the PCR. Only in-frame clones appear in the TCRdb table, and some are missing; sequencing was by immunoSEQ multiplex PCR. The repertoire holds 150,000 to 200,000 clones, with more than 75% as singletons. Sample: PBMCs. These receptors were obtained from a woman aged 35 to 49 in good health and CMV-seronegative.

The chain recombines TRBV27 with TRBJ2-7; D unclear. The CDR3 totals 15 residues. The ends were cut back, 5 bases at V and 3 bases at J, with 17 bases in the middle. The germline V gene encodes CDR1 MNHEY and CDR2 SMNVEV (reference sequence). The CDR3 bases are TGTGCCAGCAGTCCGCTGAGAAGCCGTGTCTACGAGCAGTACTTC. Its protein product is CASSPLRSRVYEQYF.

The chain joins TRBV11-2 to TRBJ2-7; 7 positions agree with TRBD1. CDR1 SGHAT and CDR2 FQNNGV come from the germline V gene. V was pared by 0 bases and J by 3 bases, with 5 bases of the junction left unmatched. This CDR3 spans 15 amino acids. In nucleotides, the CDR3 is TGTGCCAGCAGCTTAGAAGGGGGCCTAGTCTACGAGCAGTACTTC. Its translation: CASSLEGGLVYEQYF.

The chain recombines TRBV7-9 with TRBJ2-7; a weak D match, TRBD1 (6 bases). Germline assignment: CDR1 SEHNR and CDR2 FQNEAQ (reference sequence). Trimming left V 0 bases short and J 5 bases short, with 11 bases between. CDR3 length equals 14 residues. CDR3 sequence reads: CASSLAQGINEQYF. CDR3 bases: TGTGCCAGCAGCTTAGCACAGGGTATCAACGAGCAGTACTTC.

The gene calls are TRBV2 and TRBJ2-3, with a weak D call TRBD2 (5 bases). The germline gives CDR1 SNHLY, CDR2 FYNNEI. Deletions cut 6 bases from V and 2 bases from J, with 12 bases between. The CDR3 totals 14 residues. CDR3 bases: TGTGCCAGCAGGGCAACTAGGAACACAGATACGCAGTATTTT. Translated: CASRATRNTDTQYF.

The chain has TRBV25-1 and TRBJ1-3; 7 bases align to TRBD1. With 8 bases clipped from V and 4 bases from J, the junction kept 8 bases outside the gene matches. This CDR3 comprises 14 residues. Germline values: CDR1 MGHDK, CDR2 SYGVNS. The CDR3 nucleotides read TGTGCCAGCGGAGGGACAGTCGGCGGAAACACCATATATTTT. It codes for CASGGTVGGNTIYF.

The chain combines TRBV5-4 with TRBJ2-7; a weak D match, TRBD2 (5 bases). The germline CDR1 and CDR2 sequences are SGHNT and YYREEE (reference sequence). CDR3 length: 14 residues. Between the trimmed V and J ends, which lost 0 bases and 5 bases, there was a span of 12 bases. This chain's CDR3 is CASSLAGRRDEQYF. CDR3 nucleotide sequence: TGTGCCAGCAGCTTGGCGGGAAGGAGAGACGAGCAGTACTTC.

The chain couples TRBV14 to TRBJ2-1; the match to TRBD2 covers 9 bases. The CDR3 sequence is 16 residues long. The V gene end was trimmed by 5 bases and the J gene end by 9 bases; junction bases not matched to a gene: 14. CDR1 is SGHDN, CDR2 FVKESK, per germline. CDR3 sequence (DNA): TGTGCCAGCAGCTACTACGCGGGGGGGGAAGGTGTTGAGCAGTTCTTC. Amino acids: CASSYYAGGEGVEQFF.

CDR3 sequence: CASSELGQHGYTF. For the CDR3, the DNA is TGTGCCAGCAGTGAATTAGGACAGCATGGCTACACCTTC. The genes are TRBV2 and TRBJ1-2, with D maybe TRBD1 (6 bases). This CDR3 contains 13 residues. Germline loops: CDR1 SNHLY, CDR2 FYNNEI. Trimming cost V 2 bases and J 6 bases, with 10 bases left between them.

The CDR3 DNA sequence: TGTGCCAGCAGCTCCGGACTCCTCTCTGGAAACACCATATATTTT. This translates into CASSSGLLSGNTIYF. This chain uses TRBV11-3 with TRBJ1-3; D not certain. V gave up 4 bases and J gave up 0 bases, with 10 bases separating them. The CDR3 contains 15 residues. Germline V gene data show CDR1 as SGHNT and CDR2 as YENEEA.

The rearrangement uses TRBV28 and TRBJ1-2; D is uncertain. Germline V CDR1 and CDR2: MDHEN, SYDVKM. This CDR3 spans 12 amino acids. V was trimmed by 3 bases and J by 7 bases, leaving 9 bases between them. The CDR3 loop reads CASSLETGGYTF. In DNA, the CDR3 is TGTGCCAGCAGTTTGGAAACGGGTGGCTACACCTTC.

The chain joins TRBV9 to TRBJ2-6, with D perhaps TRBD2 (6 bases). Germline lookup yields CDR1 SGDLS and CDR2 YYNGEE. CDR3 length: 17 amino acids. V was shortened by 4 bases and J by 0 bases, with 14 bases between the two germline ends. The DNA of the CDR3 is TGTGCCAGCAGCAGAGGGACTTTTAGCTCTGGGGCCAACGTCCTGACTTTC. Translating gives CASSRGTFSSGANVLTF.

The chain uses TRBV30 and TRBJ2-5, with 11 bases fitting TRBD2. Germline V lookup: CDR1 GTSNPN, CDR2 SVGIG (reference sequence). The CDR3 is 20 residues long. With 7 bases clipped from V and 5 bases from J, the junction kept 27 bases outside the gene matches. This CDR3 is CASEYTGKGLAERGGETQYF. For the CDR3, the DNA is TGTGCCTCGGAATATACTGGTAAGGGACTAGCGGAGCGAGGAGGGGAGACCCAGTACTTC.

The chain uses TRBV7-6 and TRBJ2-5; TRBD2 is a possible D gene (7 bases). Trimming stripped 4 bases from V and 4 bases from J, with 13 bases between. The CDR3 consists of 14 residues. Germline V gene data show CDR1 as SGHVS and CDR2 as FNYEAQ. CDR3 sequence reads: CASSSRRGGETQYF. CDR3 coding DNA: TGTGCCAGCAGCTCCCGGAGGGGGGGAGAGACCCAGTACTTC.

The V and J genes are TRBV2 and TRBJ2-3; perhaps TRBD1 as D (5 bases). CDR3 length: 16 amino acids. Per the germline V gene, CDR1 is SNHLY and CDR2 is FYNNEI. Trimming left V 1 base short and J 5 bases short, with 16 bases between. The CDR3 DNA reads as TGTGCCAGCAGTGAAGTTTTAGGCCGCCAGGGAGATACGCAGTATTTT. Translating gives CASSEVLGRQGDTQYF.

The chain joins TRBV25-1 to TRBJ2-5; TRBD1 agrees at 7 bases. The length of the CDR3 is 15 residues. Germline assignment: CDR1 MGHDK and CDR2 SYGVNS. The ends lost 8 bases at V and 1 base at J; junction bases unmatched: 10. The CDR3 loop reads CASSPWTGLQETQYF. In DNA, the CDR3 is TGTGCCAGCTCTCCTTGGACAGGCCTCCAAGAGACCCAGTACTTC.

The V gene is TRBV11-2, the J gene TRBJ2-1; D is perhaps TRBD2 (6 bases). Germline CDR1 is SGHAT and CDR2 is FQNNGV. The CDR3 contains 12 residues. The ends were cut back, 5 bases at V and 7 bases at J, with 9 bases in the middle. Here the CDR3 reads CASSVGTNEQFF. In DNA form, the CDR3 reads TGTGCCAGCAGCGTCGGGACTAATGAGCAGTTCTTC.

The chain recombines TRBV28 with TRBJ2-5; a weak D match, TRBD2 (5 bases). Germline lookup yields CDR1 MDHEN and CDR2 SYDVKM. V lost 8 bases, J lost 4 bases, and 14 bases lay in between. The CDR3 consists of 13 residues. The CDR3 region is CASRTSRGETQYF. CDR3 DNA: TGTGCCAGCCGAACTAGTCGGGGAGAGACCCAGTACTTC.

The chain employs TRBV9 and TRBJ2-2, with D perhaps matching TRBD1 (5 bases). Germline CDR1 reads SGDLS; CDR2 reads YYNGEE. V lost 2 bases and J lost 2, with 10 bases in between. This CDR3 has 15 amino acids. The CDR3 DNA reads as TGTGCCAGCAGCGTTTGGGGCTCCAACACCGGGGAGCTGTTTTTT. Translation gives CASSVWGSNTGELFF. Combining the CDR3 with reference TRBV9 and TRBJ2-2 gives the whole variable domain DSGVTQTPKHLITATGQRVTLRCSPRSGDLSVYWYQQSLDQGLQFLIQYYNGEERAKGNILERFSAQQFPDLHSELNLSSLELGDSALYFCASSVWGSNTGELFFGEGSRLTVL.

This chain connects TRBV7-8 to TRBJ2-2; the D is unclear. CDR3 length: 17 amino acids. V shed 2 bases and J shed 2 bases, with 15 bases lying between them. Germline CDR1 and CDR2: SGHVS and FQNEAQ. In nucleotides, the CDR3 is TGTGCCAGCAGCTTAAGATTAACAGTCCCTAACACCGGGGAGCTGTTTTTT. Amino acid sequence: CASSLRLTVPNTGELFF.

This sequence joins TRBV19 and TRBJ2-3; 7 nucleotides line up with TRBD1. This CDR3 is 15 amino acids long. Per germline, CDR1 LNHDA and CDR2 SQIVND (reference sequence). The V segment lost 4 bases and the J segment 0 bases; nucleotides outside the gene matches: 4. The CDR3 DNA sequence: TGTGCCAGTAGTACGACAGGGTCCAGCACAGATACGCAGTATTTT. Translated: CASSTTGSSTDTQYF. The entire variable domain, with the rest obtained from reference TRBV19 and TRBJ2-3, is as follows: DGGITQSPKYLFRKEGQNVTLSCEQNLNHDAMYWYRQDPGQGLRLIYYSQIVNDFQKGDIAEGYSVSREKKESFPLTVTSAQKNPTAFYLCASSTTGSSTDTQYFGPGTRLTVL.

The genes are TRBV4-2 and TRBJ2-7, with 8 bases matching TRBD1. The CDR3 consists of 15 residues. Germline values: CDR1 LGHNA, CDR2 YNFKEQ. The trim removed 4 bases at V and 2 bases at J, leaving 7 bases unmatched. CDR3 sequence (DNA): TGTGCCAGCAGCCGGGGGGCGACAGGGGCCTACGAGCAGTACTTC. It specifies CASSRGATGAYEQYF.

The CDR3 here is CASSAAFSGSRTDTQYF. Here the CDR3 DNA reads TGCGCCAGCAGCGCCGCGTTTAGCGGGAGTAGGACAGATACGCAGTATTTT. The rearrangement joins TRBV5-1 to TRBJ2-3; TRBD2 agrees at 9 bases. J lost 3 bases, V lost 4 bases, and 12 bases had no gene match. The CDR3 is 17 residues long. Germline CDR1 and CDR2: SGHRS and YFSETQ. The full variable domain, with the rest looked up from reference TRBV5-1 and TRBJ2-3, is KAGVTQTPRYLIKTRGQQVTLSCSPISGHRSVSWYQQTPGQGLQFLFEYFSETQRNKGNFPGRFSGRQFSNSRSEMNVSTLELGDSALYLCASSAAFSGSRTDTQYFGPGTRLTVL.